These T cell receptor beta chains were read from a single sample in a study of cytomegalovirus exposure and HLA in healthy donors. The assay was immunoSEQ multiplex PCR, and TCRdb's table has in-frame clones only and misses some. Here the sample spans about 130,000 clones, less than 10% being singletons. The sequencing input was PBMCs. The source is a man aged 45-60 years in good health and CMV-seronegative. CDR3s leave out the opening cysteine and the closing phenylalanine or tryptophan. Fields, in order: J gene, V gene, CDR3 protein.

J gene: TRBJ1-3; V gene: TRBV28; CDR3 protein: AANGGNSGNTIY
J gene: TRBJ2-3; V gene: TRBV5-1; CDR3 protein: ASSLARRPSGGPDTQY
J gene: TRBJ2-1; V gene: TRBV18; CDR3 protein: ASSPTLAGGPVDEQF
J gene: TRBJ2-3; V gene: TRBV11-3; CDR3 protein: ASSPRRGSDTQY
J gene: TRBJ1-1; V gene: TRBV19; CDR3 protein: ASHTRFGNTEAF
J gene: TRBJ2-1; V gene: TRBV7-2; CDR3 protein: ASSLVSSGGAHEQF
J gene: TRBJ2-5; V gene: TRBV25-1; CDR3 protein: ASSEFGTPRETQY
J gene: TRBJ1-1; V gene: TRBV11-2; CDR3 protein: ASNWGGDTEAF
J gene: TRBJ1-5; V gene: TRBV9; CDR3 protein: ASSVATPGGDSNQPQH
J gene: TRBJ1-5; V gene: TRBV27; CDR3 protein: ASSRQGARGSNQPQH
J gene: TRBJ1-1; V gene: TRBV28; CDR3 protein: ASSYRDWVTEAF
J gene: TRBJ2-7; V gene: TRBV11-2; CDR3 protein: ASSFGRGQASYEQY
J gene: TRBJ2-7; V gene: TRBV6-1; CDR3 protein: ASSQRQGLVNEQY
J gene: TRBJ2-2; V gene: TRBV7-9; CDR3 protein: ASSRAGQLTGELF
J gene: TRBJ1-1; V gene: TRBV5-1; CDR3 protein: ASSPRTGGKNTEAF
J gene: TRBJ1-5; V gene: TRBV28; CDR3 protein: ASSLVEGARGNQPQN
J gene: TRBJ1-1; V gene: TRBV27; CDR3 protein: ASSLGRDTNTEAF
J gene: TRBJ1-2; V gene: TRBV5-1; CDR3 protein: ASSFEGHSYGYT
J gene: TRBJ2-7; V gene: TRBV5-1; CDR3 protein: ASSLAGSVHEQY
J gene: TRBJ1-4; V gene: TRBV6-5; CDR3 protein: ASSIGGVSEKLF
J gene: TRBJ2-1; V gene: TRBV4-1; CDR3 protein: ASSQGGLAGGPPYNEQF
J gene: TRBJ2-7; V gene: TRBV9; CDR3 protein: ASSPNSGGPVREQY
J gene: TRBJ1-2; V gene: TRBV13; CDR3 protein: ASSLERGNGYT
J gene: TRBJ1-4; V gene: TRBV7-9; CDR3 protein: ASSFRDMGEKLF
J gene: TRBJ1-6; V gene: TRBV5-4; CDR3 protein: ASSLERQANSPLH
J gene: TRBJ2-5; V gene: TRBV9; CDR3 protein: ASSAPPGGGGETQY
J gene: TRBJ1-4; V gene: TRBV29-1; CDR3 protein: SAGGGEKLF
J gene: TRBJ1-4; V gene: TRBV19; CDR3 protein: ASSPSGQGATNEKLF
J gene: TRBJ1-3; V gene: TRBV7-9; CDR3 protein: ASSPREAGNTIY